This T cell receptor beta chain was recorded in a study of cytomegalovirus exposure and HLA in healthy donors. V lost 7 bases, J lost 7 bases, and 5 bases stayed unmatched. Looked up from germline, CDR1 is LNHDA and CDR2 is SQIVND (reference sequence). This CDR3 is built from 14 residues. The PCR had 60 Vbeta and 13 Jbeta primers. The method was immunoSEQ multiplex PCR; TCRdb's version includes in-frame clones alone and lacks a portion of them. The sample has 150,000 to 200,000 clones; roughly 83% are singletons. The rearrangement joins TRBV19 to TRBJ1-5, with 12 positions matching TRBD1. This receptor was identified in a woman aged 50 to 60 in good health and CMV-seronegative. Sequenced: PBMCs. The CDR3 sequence is CASTGQGARQPQHF. In DNA form, the CDR3 reads TGTGCCAGTACGGGACAGGGGGCAAGGCAGCCCCAGCATTTT.